The T cell receptor (beta chain) described here comes from a study of T cell responses to AZD1222 COVID-19 vaccine. Notes on the study in general: The span of vaccine-associated CD4 TCRs extended across spike, with dominance at 160-218 and 743-854. Among the donors, most were white British and more were female, and clonal diversity was possibly underestimated. None of the repertoires were sampled until the peak T cell response had passed.

In regard to this clone: What it recognizes is unknown.

This CDR3 has 13 amino acids. With 6 bases clipped from V and 1 base from J, the junction kept 1 base outside the gene matches. The germline CDR1 and CDR2 sequences are SQVTM and ANQGSEA. Here immunoSEQ multiplex PCR was the method, and the copy in TCRdb shows in-frame clones only, minus some. Altogether about 120,000 clones are present, around 90% being singletons, with the ten largest covering about 5.2%. The rearrangement uses TRBV29-1 and TRBJ2-3; 10 nucleotides line up with TRBD1. The clonotype originates from an adult in good health. The source was peripheral blood, collected on day 0 of AZD1222 vaccination. The CDR3 protein is CSVGTGGTDTQYF. DNA of the CDR3: TGCAGCGTCGGGACAGGGGGCACAGATACGCAGTATTTT.